The rows below give T cell receptor beta chains drawn from one sample of a study of OX40 agonist ivuxolimab in advanced cancers. Sequencing was performed with immunoSEQ multiplex PCR; in TCRdb, only in-frame clones are kept and a portion is missing. The table has tens of thousands of clones, around 90% seen once; the top ten hold roughly 3.4%. Sequenced material: CD4+ or CD8+ T cells sorted from blood, taken in a trial of the OX40 agonist ivuxolimab. Every receptor here comes from an adult with an advanced solid tumor such as melanoma, head and neck, liver or kidney cancer. Each CDR3 is given with its conserved first and last residue. Fields, in order: J gene, V gene, CDR3 protein.

TRBJ2-7 | TRBV2 | CASSAAQVSSYEQYF
TRBJ1-5 | TRBV27 | CASSVWPVRNQPQHF
TRBJ2-5 | TRBV14 | CASSQDGRQKETQYF
TRBJ1-1 | TRBV7-2 | CASSLSPMNTEAFF
TRBJ1-1 | TRBV2 | CASNTGATEAFF
TRBJ2-3 | TRBV12-5 | CASGTRQKPQDTQYF
TRBJ1-1 | TRBV9 | CASKRDVGELEAFF
TRBJ2-1 | TRBV4-1 | CASSQKLLAGDSYNEQFF
TRBJ2-4 | TRBV4-2 | CASSQDQGGNIQYF
TRBJ2-2 | TRBV19 | CASSLLAGTPGELFF
TRBJ1-1 | TRBV14 | CASSPSSLTEAFF
TRBJ2-3 | TRBV19 | CASSGGTVLTDTQYF
TRBJ1-2 | TRBV5-4 | CASSLFAANYGYTF
TRBJ1-2 | TRBV6-5 | CASSYEQGRYGYTF
TRBJ1-6 | TRBV27 | CASSYRGGENSPLHF
TRBJ2-3 | TRBV10-1 | CASSESSGLTDTQYF
TRBJ2-5 | TRBV18 | CASSPDRRQETQYF
TRBJ1-2 | TRBV5-6 | CASSFSGTYGYTF
TRBJ1-1 | TRBV6-5 | CATQWTVMNTEAFF
TRBJ2-7 | TRBV2 | CASSDGGRAYEQYF
TRBJ1-2 | TRBV11-2 | CASSWPGTTLGGYTF
TRBJ2-4 | TRBV5-5 | CASSLAGLVGIQYF
TRBJ1-6 | TRBV5-6 | CASSITTGTVNSPLHF
TRBJ1-2 | TRBV18 | CASSPPGDNYGYTF
TRBJ2-7 | TRBV19 | CASSIVGTVHEQYF
TRBJ1-1 | TRBV6-5 | CASSRDDSGITEAFF
TRBJ1-1 | TRBV12-5 | CASGLGGEAFF
TRBJ2-1 | TRBV11-3 | CASSPRASGNEQFF
TRBJ1-6 | TRBV19 | CASSMGTDGYNSPLHF
TRBJ1-2 | TRBV28 | CASSPRNYGYTF
TRBJ2-2 | TRBV6-6 | CASSYHNRGNTGELFF
TRBJ2-5 | TRBV5-5 | CASSGGGTYQETQYF
TRBJ2-1 | TRBV30 | CAWRVRVAYYNEQFF
TRBJ1-1 | TRBV18 | CASSPFSGRNTEAFF
TRBJ1-5 | TRBV4-2 | CASATGGEQPQHF
TRBJ2-4 | TRBV5-8 | CASSKTGIVRMDIQYF
TRBJ2-1 | TRBV29-1 | CSVEGTGIDNEQFF
TRBJ1-1 | TRBV10-2 | CASAGQGNTEAFF
TRBJ2-7 | TRBV18 | CASSPGQFYEQYF
TRBJ1-2 | TRBV19 | CASTDRGRRHGYTF
TRBJ1-1 | TRBV6-5 | CASSYSRFAEAFF
TRBJ2-4 | TRBV2 | CASTILEGNIQYF
TRBJ1-5 | TRBV4-3 | CASSQEIQGGNQPQHF
TRBJ2-7 | TRBV28 | CASSPSIPPYEQYF
TRBJ2-5 | TRBV4-1 | CASSQPSGTPYQETQYF
TRBJ2-1 | TRBV7-2 | CASSLTSGGNNEQFF
TRBJ2-3 | TRBV10-1 | CASSAAGGLGGTDTQYF
TRBJ1-3 | TRBV23-1 | CASSLTLSGTGGFGNTIYF
TRBJ1-2 | TRBV28 | CASSLPGTLYGYTF
TRBJ1-6 | TRBV7-2 | CASSLRGPDNSPLHF
TRBJ2-1 | TRBV5-1 | CASSIGTVSYNEQFF
TRBJ1-6 | TRBV7-6 | CASSLVAPGTGGNNSPLHF